The 21 T cell receptor beta chains reported below all come from one sample, sequenced in a study of radiation and T cells in renal cell carcinoma (dated by TCRdb to the early 2020s). This sample's time point label indicates: blood 4 weeks post-SBRT, at nephrectomy. Per the publication, the treatment or condition label means: 15 Gy SBRT to primary tumor, nephrectomy 4 weeks later. Libraries were prepared through the immunoSEQ multiplex PCR assay. TCRdb stores this immuneACCESS table with in-frame sequences only. Part of the clones is absent; in the studies checked, under half of the shortfall reflects unresolved V genes, and no reason is known for the rest. The sample yields about 34,000 clones; around 85% were counted once. The ten largest clones represent 30% to 35% of the sample. Here the sequenced sample was blood, taken from a patient whose treatment included radiotherapy and nephrectomy. These TCRs come from a man aged 60 to 69 with renal cell carcinoma.

This chain connects TRBV7-9 to TRBJ2-2, with TRBD2 matching over 11 bases. The CDR3 loop spans 13 amino acids. The V gene end was trimmed by 9 bases and the J gene end by 7 bases; junction bases not matched to a gene: 4. Germline V gene data show CDR1 as SEHNR and CDR2 as FQNEAQ (reference sequence). CDR3 DNA: TGTGCCAGTACCGGGACTAGCGGCGGGGAGCTGTTTTTT. Residues: CASTGTSGGELFF.

This clone was counted a single time. CDR3 in amino acids: CASSPVRIPLSGEQYF. The CDR3 coding sequence is TGTGCCAGCAGCCCCGTTCGTATTCCCCTTTCCGGCGAGCAGTACTTC. The rearrangement joins TRBV11-2 to TRBJ2-7; D uncertain. Germline-derived CDR1 and CDR2 are SGHAT and FQNNGV. The CDR3 covers 16 residues. The germline V and J ends were trimmed by 5 bases and 6 bases, with 23 bases remaining between them.

This clone was detected a few times. V usage is TRBV18 and J usage is TRBJ2-1, with D unresolved. The ends were cut back, 2 bases at V and 3 bases at J, with 8 bases in the middle. The germline CDR1 and CDR2 sequences are KGHSH and LQKENI. The CDR3 covers 14 residues. Here the CDR3 reads CASSPEHNYNEQFF. As DNA, the CDR3 is TGTGCCAGCTCACCAGAACACAACTACAATGAGCAGTTCTTC.

CDR3 DNA sequence: TGTGCCACCAACCCTAGGGGGAGGGACACCGGGGAGCTGTTTTTT. Its protein product is CATNPRGRDTGELFF. The rearrangement joins TRBV15 to TRBJ2-2, with a weak D call TRBD2 (7 bases). V was trimmed by 7 bases and J by 3 bases, leaving 15 bases between them. The germline gives CDR1 LNHNV, CDR2 YYDKDF (reference sequence). The CDR3 extends over 15 amino acids.

The chain joins TRBV29-1 to TRBJ1-6, with TRBD1 as a possible D gene (6 bases). Germline CDR1 and CDR2: SQVTM and ANQGSEA. The V gene lost 6 bases and the J gene lost 8 bases, with 14 bases spanning the gap. The CDR3 sequence is 13 residues long. Here the CDR3 reads CSVGQNEDSPLHF. The DNA of the CDR3 is TGCAGCGTCGGACAGAACGAGGATTCACCCCTCCACTTT.

This sequence joins TRBV6-5 and TRBJ2-7; TRBD2 matches 11 bases. Germline V gene lookup returns CDR1 MNHEY and CDR2 SVGAGI. The CDR3 contains 15 residues. Germline trimming cut 5 bases from V and 4 bases from J; bases unmatched to any gene: 7. The CDR3: CASSRLLAGDYEQYF. DNA for the CDR3: TGTGCCAGCAGTCGGCTACTAGCGGGAGATTACGAGCAGTACTTC.

Comments on this clone: Mismatch with germline at one junction end may stem from a read error. V gene TRBV20-1 combines with J gene TRBJ2-1; D possibly uses TRBD1 or TRBD2 (5 bases each). Germline values: CDR1 DFQATT, CDR2 SNEGSKA (reference sequence). The CDR3 covers 11 residues. CDR3 in amino acids: CGAWGSSEQFF. Written as DNA, the CDR3 is TGCGGTGCGTGGGGGAGTAGTGAGCAGTTCTTC.

This chain links TRBV6-5 with TRBJ2-3, with a possible D match to TRBD1 (5 bases). Trimming pared 3 bases from V and 2 bases from J, leaving 9 bases between. This CDR3 has 14 amino acids. Germline V gene data show CDR1 as MNHEY and CDR2 as SVGAGI. CDR3 DNA sequence: TGTGCCAGCAGTTATAGGGGAACCACAGATACGCAGTATTTT. Its translation is CASSYRGTTDTQYF.

The rearrangement uses TRBV5-1 and TRBJ2-7; D gene ambiguous. The germline gives CDR1 SGHRS, CDR2 YFSETQ. The CDR3 has 13 amino acids. Between the trimmed V and J ends, which lost 5 bases and 1 base, there was a span of 10 bases. This CDR3 reads CASSEPGSYEQYF. The CDR3 nucleotides are TGCGCCAGCAGTGAGCCCGGTTCCTACGAGCAGTACTTC.

This chain joins TRBV7-8 and TRBJ2-1; D is unresolved. Germline assignment: CDR1 SGHVS and CDR2 FQNEAQ. The CDR3 has 16 residues. V was pared by 3 bases and J by 0 bases, with 12 bases between. CDR3 protein: CASSLNWLSSYNEQFF. The CDR3 coding sequence is TGTGCCAGCAGCTTGAATTGGTTGAGCTCCTACAATGAGCAGTTCTTC.

The chain has TRBV5-6 and TRBJ1-5; no clear D. Between the trimmed V and J ends, which lost 2 bases and 3 bases, there was a span of 12 bases. Germline CDR1 is SGHDT and CDR2 is YYEEEE. CDR3 size: 15 residues. CDR3 nucleotide sequence: TGTGCCAGCAGCTTTTTTTACAAACCCAATCAGCCCCAGCATTTT. It translates to CASSFFYKPNQPQHF.

The CDR3 loop reads CASSLEWTSGRARETQYF. The CDR3 DNA follows: TGTGCCAGCAGCCTAGAATGGACTAGCGGGAGGGCCAGGGAGACCCAGTACTTC. V and J are TRBV5-6 and TRBJ2-5, with TRBD2 matching 15 bases. Germline lookup yields CDR1 SGHDT and CDR2 YYEEEE. The CDR3 sequence is 18 residues long. Trimming cost V 4 bases and J 5 bases; bases outside gene matches: 12.

The J gene is TRBJ2-7, the V gene TRBV2; D unclear. The CDR3 length is 15 residues. V was pared by 7 bases and J by 1 base, with 17 bases between. The germline V gene has CDR1 SNHLY and CDR2 FYNNEI. The CDR3 is CASKETNLISYEQYF. In nucleotides, the CDR3 is TGTGCCAGCAAGGAGACCAACCTGATATCCTACGAGCAGTACTTC.

V is TRBV5-1 and J is TRBJ2-6; D is uncertain. The V gene's germline CDR1 is SGHRS and CDR2 YFSETQ. CDR3 length: 15 amino acids. Trimming removed 4 bases at V and 0 bases at J, with 8 bases between. CDR3 sequence (DNA): TGCGCCAGCAGCCCCCGGCCCTCTGGGGCCAACGTCCTGACTTTC. Translating gives CASSPRPSGANVLTF.

The chain couples TRBV18 to TRBJ2-3; perhaps TRBD2 as D (6 bases). Germline V CDR1 and CDR2: KGHSH, LQKENI. This CDR3 comprises 17 residues. V gave up 3 bases and J gave up 1 base, with 17 bases separating them. The CDR3 region is CASSPDLGRSGTDTQYF. In nucleotides, the CDR3 is TGTGCCAGCTCACCCGATCTCGGGAGAAGTGGCACAGATACGCAGTATTTT.

The chain links TRBV7-9 to TRBJ2-2, with D possibly being TRBD2 (6 bases). The ends were cut back, 5 bases at V and 5 bases at J, with 15 bases in the middle. Germline V gene lookup returns CDR1 SEHNR and CDR2 FQNEAQ (reference sequence). The CDR3 runs to 15 residues. The CDR3 loop is CASSQGLPGTGELFF. For the CDR3, the DNA is TGTGCCAGCAGCCAGGGACTCCCAGGGACCGGGGAGCTGTTTTTT.

The CDR3 coding sequence is TGCGCCAGCAGCCAAGACCTGGACGGGTATAGCAATCAGCCCCAGCATTTT. It codes for CASSQDLDGYSNQPQHF. This chain connects TRBV4-1 to TRBJ1-5; no definite D call. The CDR3 is 17 residues long. Trimming pared 0 bases from V and 0 bases from J, leaving 12 bases between. Germline loops: CDR1 MGHRA, CDR2 YSYEKL.

This chain links TRBV10-3 with TRBJ2-1; 7 bases map to TRBD1. This CDR3 has 15 amino acids. In germline, CDR1 is ENHRY, CDR2 SYGVKD. J gave up 0 bases and V 9 bases, and 8 bases lay outside the gene matches. CDR3 amino acids: CAIATGESSYNEQFF. The CDR3 region has the DNA TGTGCCATTGCAACAGGGGAAAGCTCCTACAATGAGCAGTTCTTC.

This clone was seen more than once but under ten times. The rearrangement joins TRBV29-1 to TRBJ2-1, with 10 bases matching TRBD2. This CDR3 spans 14 amino acids. With 6 bases clipped from V and 5 bases from J, the junction kept 7 bases outside the gene matches. Germline CDR1 and CDR2: SQVTM and ANQGSEA. CDR3 in amino acids: CSVLSGRANNEQFF. CDR3 nucleotides: TGCAGCGTCCTCAGCGGGAGGGCAAACAATGAGCAGTTCTTC.

Relative to its sample, this clone is medium-sized (0.01 to 0.1%). This chain links TRBV7-3 with TRBJ2-3; D perhaps matches TRBD1 (5 bases). The V end lost 6 bases, the J end lost 2 bases, and 18 bases lay between the germline ends. The CDR3 consists of 16 residues. Germline values: CDR1 SGHTA, CDR2 FQGTGA. The CDR3 DNA is TGTGCCAGCAGTAGAACGGGCCCCAGGGCCACAGATACGCAGTATTTT. Translated, it gives CASSRTGPRATDTQYF.

The chain employs TRBV30 and TRBJ2-5; 7 bases are a match to TRBD1. The better agreement between TRBJ2-7 and the DNA end casts doubt on the J call. The CDR3 spans 13 residues. Germline CDR1 GTSNPN, CDR2 SVGIG (reference sequence). For the CDR3, the DNA is TGTGCCTGGAGCCGGACAGGTCCGGGCGAGCAGTACTTC. It translates to CAWSRTGPGEQYF.